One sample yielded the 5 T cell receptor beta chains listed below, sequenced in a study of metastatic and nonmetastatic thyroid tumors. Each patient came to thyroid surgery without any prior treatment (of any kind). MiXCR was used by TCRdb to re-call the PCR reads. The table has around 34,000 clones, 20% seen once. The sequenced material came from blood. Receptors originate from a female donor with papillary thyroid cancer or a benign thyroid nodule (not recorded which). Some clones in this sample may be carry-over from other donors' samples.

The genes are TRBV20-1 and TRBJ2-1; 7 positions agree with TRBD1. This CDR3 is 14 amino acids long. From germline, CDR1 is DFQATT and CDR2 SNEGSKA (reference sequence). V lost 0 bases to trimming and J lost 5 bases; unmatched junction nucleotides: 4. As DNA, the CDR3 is TGCAGTGCTAGAGACCCGGACAGGAACAATGAGCAGTTCTTC. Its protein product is CSARDPDRNNEQFF.

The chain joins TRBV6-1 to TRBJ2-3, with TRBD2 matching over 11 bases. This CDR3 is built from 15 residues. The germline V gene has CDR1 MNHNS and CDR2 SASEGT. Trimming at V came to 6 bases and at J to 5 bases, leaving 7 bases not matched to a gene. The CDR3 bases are TGTGCCAGCAGACTACTAGCGGGAGTGGAAGATACGCAGTATTTT. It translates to CASRLLAGVEDTQYF.

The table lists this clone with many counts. The CDR3 here is CASSVESGNTIYF. CDR3 bases: TGTGCCAGCAGCGTAGAGAGTGGAAACACCATATATTTT. The V call is TRBV9, the J call TRBJ1-3; D is undetermined. Trimming removed 0 bases from V and 3 bases from J, with 4 bases in between. The CDR3 has 13 amino acids. Per germline, CDR1 SGDLS and CDR2 YYNGEE.

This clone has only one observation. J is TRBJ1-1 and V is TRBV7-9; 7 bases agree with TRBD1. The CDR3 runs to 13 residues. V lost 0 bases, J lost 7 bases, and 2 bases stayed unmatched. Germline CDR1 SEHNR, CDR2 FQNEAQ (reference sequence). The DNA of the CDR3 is TGTGCCAGCAGCTTAGCTGGACAGGATGAAGCTTTCTTT. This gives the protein CASSLAGQDEAFF.

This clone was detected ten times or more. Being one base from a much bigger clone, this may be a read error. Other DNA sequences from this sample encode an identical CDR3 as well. The CDR3 nucleotides read TGTGCCAGCAGCCAAGGACCCAACGAAAAACTGTTTTTT. It encodes CASSQGPNEKLFF. The rearrangement uses TRBV3-1 and TRBJ1-4; D is undetermined. The germline gives CDR1 LGHDT, CDR2 YNNKEL (reference sequence). The CDR3 runs to 13 residues. V was pared by 1 base and J by 8 bases, with 8 bases between. Complete variable domain (other parts from reference TRBV3-1 and TRBJ1-4): DTAVSQTPKYLVTQMGNDKSIKCEQNLGHDTMYWYKQDSKKFLKIMFSYNNKELIINETVPNRFSPKSPDKAHLNLHINSLELGDSAVYFCASSQGPNEKLFFGSGTQLSVL.